The T cell receptor beta chain described here comes from a study of OX40 agonist ivuxolimab in advanced cancers. V trimming: 3 bases; J trimming: 8 bases; junction bases outside the gene matches: 3. CDR1 MDHEN and CDR2 SYDVKM come from the germline V gene. CDR3 length: 13 amino acids. The table came from immunoSEQ multiplex PCR; TCRdb's copy has only in-frame clones and leaves some out. Seen here are 60,000 to 75,000 clones, 90% to 95% observed once, and the top ten hold less than 15%. Sequenced material: CD4+ or CD8+ T cells sorted from blood, taken in a trial of the OX40 agonist ivuxolimab. This chain links TRBV28 with TRBJ1-4; 7 nucleotides align to TRBD1. This TCR was recovered from an adult with an advanced solid tumor such as melanoma, head and neck, liver or kidney cancer. The CDR3 loop reads CASSLTGLEKLFF. DNA for the CDR3: TGTGCCAGCAGTTTGACAGGGTTGGAAAAACTGTTTTTT. Filled out from reference TRBV28 and TRBJ1-4, the complete variable domain reads DVKVTQSSRYLVKRTGEKVFLECVQDMDHENMFWYRQDPGLGLRLIYFSYDVKMKEKGDIPEGYSVSREKKERFSLILESASTNQTSMYLCASSLTGLEKLFFGSGTQLSVL.